This T cell receptor (beta chain) came from a study of human T cells and chemical hapten exposure. Study context: Predominantly women, the patients had alopecia areata, totalis or universalis.

A note on this clonotype: Given a much more abundant clone one base away, this may be a read error.

As to time point: pre-sensitization, week 0. The treatment is: therapeutic diphenylcyclopropenone sensitization with weekly scalp DPC. CDR1 and CDR2 from the germline V gene are LGHDT and YNNKEL (reference sequence). The V and J ends lost 8 bases and 14 bases respectively, with 16 bases between them. The CDR3 extends over 11 amino acids. The authors' processing: Individual samples carried between about 23,224 and 700,000 TCRs, with some 100,000 as the median. MiXCR was run by TCRdb on the RACE reads, yielding one entry per CDR3 protein. The V and J calls were determined by TCRdb, not by the authors. Altogether 300,000 to 450,000 distinct CDR3 sequences are present, around 5.5% being singletons, with the ten largest covering under 9.5%.

The chain combines TRBV3-1 with TRBJ2-1, with D possibly being TRBD2 (6 bases). The sequencing here drew on whole blood, taken in connection with sensitization to the hapten diphenylcyclopropenone (DPC). The TCR comes from a woman under 30 with alopecia areata. Some clones in this sample may be carry-over from other donors' samples. The CDR3 region is CASWSGRREFF. The CDR3 DNA reads TGTGCCAGCTGGTCCGGGAGAAGGGAGTTCTTC.